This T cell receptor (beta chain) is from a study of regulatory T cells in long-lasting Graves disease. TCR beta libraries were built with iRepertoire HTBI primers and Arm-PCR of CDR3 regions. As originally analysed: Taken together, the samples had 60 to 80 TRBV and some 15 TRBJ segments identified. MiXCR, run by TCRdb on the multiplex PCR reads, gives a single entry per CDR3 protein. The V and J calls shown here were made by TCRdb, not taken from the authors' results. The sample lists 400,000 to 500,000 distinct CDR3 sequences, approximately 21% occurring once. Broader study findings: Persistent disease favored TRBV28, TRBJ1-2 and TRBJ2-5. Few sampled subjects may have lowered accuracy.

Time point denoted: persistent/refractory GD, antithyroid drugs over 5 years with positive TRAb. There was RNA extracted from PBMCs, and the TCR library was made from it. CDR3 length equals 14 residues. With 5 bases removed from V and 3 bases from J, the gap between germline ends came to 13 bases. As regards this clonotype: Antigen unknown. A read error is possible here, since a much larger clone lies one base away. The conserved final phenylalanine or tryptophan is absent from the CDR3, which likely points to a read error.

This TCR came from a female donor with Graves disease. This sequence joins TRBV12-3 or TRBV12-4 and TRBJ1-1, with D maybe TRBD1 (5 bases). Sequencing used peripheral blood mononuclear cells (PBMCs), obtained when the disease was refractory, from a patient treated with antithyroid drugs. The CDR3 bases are TGTGCCAGCAGTGAATGGGGGGGGGACACTGAAGCTTTCCTT. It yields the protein CASSEWGGDTEAFL.